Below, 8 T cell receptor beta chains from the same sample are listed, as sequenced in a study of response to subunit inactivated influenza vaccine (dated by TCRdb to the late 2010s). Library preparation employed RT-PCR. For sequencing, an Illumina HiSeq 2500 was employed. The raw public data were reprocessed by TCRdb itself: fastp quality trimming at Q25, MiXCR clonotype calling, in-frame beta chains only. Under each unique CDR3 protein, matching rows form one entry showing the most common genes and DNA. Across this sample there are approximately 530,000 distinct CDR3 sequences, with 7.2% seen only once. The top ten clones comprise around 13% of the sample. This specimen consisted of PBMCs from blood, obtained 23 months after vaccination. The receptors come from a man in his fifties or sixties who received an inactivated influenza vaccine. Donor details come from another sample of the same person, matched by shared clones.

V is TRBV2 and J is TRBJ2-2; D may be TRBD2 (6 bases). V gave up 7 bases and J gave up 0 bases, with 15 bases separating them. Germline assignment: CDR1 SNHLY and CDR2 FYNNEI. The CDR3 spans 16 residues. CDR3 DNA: TGTGCCAGCACCGGGAGAGGTTTATCGAACACCGGGGAGCTGTTTTTT. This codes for CASTGRGLSNTGELFF.

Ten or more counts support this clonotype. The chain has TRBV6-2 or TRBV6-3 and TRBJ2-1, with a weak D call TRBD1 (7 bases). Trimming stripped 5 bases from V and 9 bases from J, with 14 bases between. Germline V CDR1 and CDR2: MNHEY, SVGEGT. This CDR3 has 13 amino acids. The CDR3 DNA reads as TGTGCCAGCAGTAACGGAGGGGGCCTTGAGCAGTTCTTC. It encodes CASSNGGGLEQFF.

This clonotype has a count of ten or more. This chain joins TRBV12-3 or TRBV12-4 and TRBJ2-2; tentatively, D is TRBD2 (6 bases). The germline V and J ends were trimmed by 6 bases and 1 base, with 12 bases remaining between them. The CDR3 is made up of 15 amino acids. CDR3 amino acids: CASRGGLLNTGELFF. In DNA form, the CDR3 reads TGTGCCAGCAGGGGGGGACTCCTGAACACCGGGGAGCTGTTTTTT.

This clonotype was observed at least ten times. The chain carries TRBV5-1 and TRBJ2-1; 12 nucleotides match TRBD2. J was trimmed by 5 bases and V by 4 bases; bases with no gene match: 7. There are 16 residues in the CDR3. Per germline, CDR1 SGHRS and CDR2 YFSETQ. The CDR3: CASSKTSGGPNNEQFF. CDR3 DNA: TGCGCCAGCAGCAAGACTAGCGGGGGTCCCAACAATGAGCAGTTCTTC. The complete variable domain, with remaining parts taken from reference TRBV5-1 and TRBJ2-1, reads KAGVTQTPRYLIKTRGQQVTLSCSPISGHRSVSWYQQTPGQGLQFLFEYFSETQRNKGNFPGRFSGRQFSNSRSEMNVSTLELGDSALYLCASSKTSGGPNNEQFFGPGTRLTVL.

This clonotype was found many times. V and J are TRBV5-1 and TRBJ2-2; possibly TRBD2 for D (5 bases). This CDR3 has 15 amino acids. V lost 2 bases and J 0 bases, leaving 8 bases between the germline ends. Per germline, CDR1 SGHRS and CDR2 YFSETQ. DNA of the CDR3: TGCGCCAGCAGCTTCGGAGGCTCGAACACCGGGGAGCTGTTTTTT. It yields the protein CASSFGGSNTGELFF.

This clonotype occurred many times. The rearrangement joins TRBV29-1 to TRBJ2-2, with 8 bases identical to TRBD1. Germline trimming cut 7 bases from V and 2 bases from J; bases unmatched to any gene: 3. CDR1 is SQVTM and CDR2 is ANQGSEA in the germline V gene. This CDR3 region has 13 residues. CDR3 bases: TGCAGCGCCGGGACAGGAAACACCGGGGAGCTGTTTTTT. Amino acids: CSAGTGNTGELFF.

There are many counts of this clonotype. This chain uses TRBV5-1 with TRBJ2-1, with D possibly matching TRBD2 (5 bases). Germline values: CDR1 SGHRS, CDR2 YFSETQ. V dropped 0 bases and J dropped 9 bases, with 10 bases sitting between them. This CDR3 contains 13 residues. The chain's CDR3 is CASSLVYEGEQFF. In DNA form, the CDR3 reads TGCGCCAGCAGCTTGGTGTACGAGGGTGAGCAGTTCTTC.

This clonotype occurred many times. CDR3 loop: CASRRFGSNTGELFF. The CDR3 DNA follows: TGTGCCAGCAGACGCTTCGGGTCGAACACCGGGGAGCTGTTTTTT. V is TRBV7-9 and J is TRBJ2-2; D unclear. This CDR3 contains 15 residues. The V end lost 6 bases, the J end lost 0 bases, and 11 bases lay between the germline ends. In germline, CDR1 is SEHNR, CDR2 FQNEAQ (reference sequence).